What follows are 5 T cell receptor beta chains derived from one specimen sequenced in a study of identical twins. TCRdb re-called the 5' RACE reads through MiXCR, storing one row per CDR3 protein. In the table there are 650,000 to 800,000 distinct CDR3 sequences, around 8.3% of which are singletons. These data were also reused for a study on yellow fever vaccine responses in identical twins.

Sequenced: PBMCs. The receptors stem from a young woman in good health.

The chain uses TRBV11-2 and TRBJ2-2; the match to TRBD1 covers 9 bases. Germline lookup yields CDR1 SGHAT and CDR2 FQNNGV. Trimming cost V 1 base and J 2 bases; bases outside gene matches: 8. CDR3 size: 18 residues. CDR3 loop: CASSLGWTGQGNTGELFF. CDR3 coding DNA: TGTGCCAGCAGCTTAGGATGGACGGGACAGGGAAACACCGGGGAGCTGTTTTTT.

Many counts were recorded for this clonotype. The genes are TRBV5-6 and TRBJ2-7, with 8 nucleotides matching TRBD1. This CDR3 region has 14 residues. J gave up 6 bases and V 5 bases, and 10 bases lay outside the gene matches. From germline, CDR1 is SGHDT and CDR2 YYEEEE. The CDR3 sequence: CASRLIRTGSEQYF. The CDR3 region has the DNA TGTGCCAGCAGATTAATTCGGACAGGGTCCGAGCAGTACTTC.

This CDR3 is CASSTPEDYEQYF. The CDR3 region has the DNA TGTGCCAGCAGTACCCCCGAGGACTACGAGCAGTACTTC. V is TRBV6-2 or TRBV6-3 and J is TRBJ2-7; no firm D call. The CDR3 loop spans 13 amino acids. Germline V lookup: CDR1 MNHEY, CDR2 SVGEGT. Trimming cost V 5 bases and J 3 bases, with 11 bases left between them.

This clonotype was counted many times. The V gene is TRBV12-3 or TRBV12-4, the J gene TRBJ2-2; possibly TRBD2 for D (5 bases). This CDR3 contains 14 residues. V was trimmed by 7 bases and J by 1 base, leaving 10 bases between them. The CDR3 loop reads CASNLAGNTGELFF. CDR3 bases: TGTGCCAGCAACCTCGCGGGGAACACCGGGGAGCTGTTTTTT.

This chain uses TRBV3-1 with TRBJ2-7; 10 nucleotides line up with TRBD2. CDR1 and CDR2 (germline): LGHDT, YNNKEL (reference sequence). V shed 1 base, J shed 6 bases, and the junction held 3 bases outside the gene matches. This CDR3 comprises 14 residues. The chain's CDR3 is CASSQASGSAEQYF. For the CDR3, the DNA is TGTGCCAGCAGCCAAGCTAGCGGGAGTGCCGAGCAGTACTTC.